This TCR beta chain was captured by sequencing in a study of blood T cell repertoires in COVID-19. The protocol was immunoSEQ multiplex PCR, while the TCRdb copy is restricted to in-frame clones and leaves out a portion. The repertoire holds approximately 350,000 clones, around 83% seen once, with almost 3% in the top ten. This CDR3 has 15 residues. V was cut by 1 base and J by 11 bases, with 20 bases left in between. In germline, CDR1 is SGHVS, CDR2 FQNEAQ. This TCR came from a young man with active or convalescent COVID-19. Sample: peripheral blood. The J gene is TRBJ1-1, the V gene TRBV7-8; D may be TRBD1 (5 bases). The CDR3 loop is CASSLDLGRAIRAFF. CDR3 sequence (DNA): TGTGCCAGCAGCTTAGATCTCGGCAGGGCGATTCGGGCTTTCTTT.